A selection of T cell receptor beta chains follows, all from one sample in a study of radiotherapy plus CTLA-4 blockade in lung cancer. The repertoire was sequenced with immunoSEQ multiplex PCR; TCRdb's copy has only in-frame clones and lacks some. The table shows around 110,000 clones, with about 87% occurring only once. The sample consisted of peripheral blood, taken from a patient treated with radiotherapy plus ipilimumab. All receptors derive from a human donor with non-small cell lung cancer that progressed on radiotherapy plus ipilimumab. CDR3s include the opening cysteine and the closing phenylalanine or tryptophan. D genes are given only for firm matches.

V gene,D gene,J gene,CDR3 protein,CDR3 DNA
TRBV6-6,TRBD2,TRBJ2-1,CASATGTSGKNEQFF,TGTGCCAGTGCCACCGGGACTAGCGGGAAGAATGAGCAGTTCTTC
TRBV7-3,-,TRBJ2-2,CASSLITGELFF,TGTGCCAGCAGCTTGATAACCGGGGAGCTGTTTTTT
TRBV10-3,TRBD2,TRBJ2-5,CAISENREEVETQYF,TGTGCCATCAGTGAAAATCGGGAGGAGGTGGAGACCCAGTACTTC
TRBV11-3,-,TRBJ2-2,CASSLNAVGELFF,TGTGCCAGCAGCTTAAACGCCGTCGGGGAGCTGTTTTTT
TRBV27,-,TRBJ2-2,CASSLLSGNTGELFF,TGTGCCAGCAGTTTATTATCAGGGAACACCGGGGAGCTGTTTTTT
TRBV2,-,TRBJ2-2,CASSPGPGAGELFF,TGTGCCAGCAGCCCCGGGCCCGGGGCCGGGGAGCTGTTTTTT